The next 29 T cell receptor beta chains were all read from a single sample in a study of CD8+ T cells in alopecia areata. Following RNA extraction, reverse transcription yielded cDNA that acted as the sequencing template. Assay used: immunoSEQ multiplex PCR; TCRdb lists only in-frame clones, some missing. The repertoire includes under 130,000 clones, roughly half of them detected once, and roughly 9% sits in the top ten. Sample: CD4+ T cells sorted from blood. The receptors were sampled from a human donor in good health.

The chain combines TRBV11-2 with TRBJ1-2; no definite D call. V dropped 5 bases and J dropped 2 bases, with 21 bases sitting between them. Germline CDR1 reads SGHAT; CDR2 reads FQNNGV. The CDR3 loop spans 17 amino acids. In DNA form, the CDR3 reads TGTGCCAGCAGCCCATACTACCTACCGACGCCCAACTATGGCTACACCTTC. Its protein product is CASSPYYLPTPNYGYTF.

The chain combines TRBV19 with TRBJ1-4; D ambiguous. The V end was cut by 4 bases, the J end by 0 bases, with 12 bases between. The CDR3 has 16 amino acids. CDR1 LNHDA and CDR2 SQIVND come from the germline V gene (reference sequence). This CDR3 reads CASSTSGRATNEKLFF. The CDR3 nucleotides are TGTGCCAGTAGTACTTCTGGACGGGCAACTAATGAAAAACTGTTTTTT.

This CDR3 is CAWSPDSVRTGELFF. The CDR3 nucleotides read TGTGCCTGGAGTCCGGACAGTGTAAGAACCGGGGAGCTGTTTTTT. J is TRBJ2-2 and V is TRBV30, with a possible D match to TRBD1 (6 bases). Germline loops: CDR1 GTSNPN, CDR2 SVGIG (reference sequence). Trimming removed 2 bases from V and 5 bases from J, with 15 bases in between. This CDR3 is built from 15 residues.

The chain joins TRBV11-1 to TRBJ2-4, with no clear D. CDR3 length: 13 residues. V shed 5 bases and J shed 13 bases, with 18 bases lying between them. Per the germline V gene, CDR1 is SGHAT and CDR2 is FQDESV (reference sequence). The CDR3 sequence is CASSLERGQLQYF. CDR3 bases: TGTGCCAGCAGCCTGGAGCGCGGTCAGCTGCAGTACTTC.

The chain recombines TRBV5-1 with TRBJ2-7; no clear D gene. In germline, CDR1 is SGHRS, CDR2 YFSETQ. V was clipped by 8 bases and J by 1 base, with 10 bases between them. The CDR3 totals 12 residues. The CDR3 is CARPKQSYEQYF. DNA of the CDR3: TGCGCCAGACCGAAGCAGTCCTACGAGCAGTACTTC.

This clone is labeled medium-sized. The chain has TRBV29-1 and TRBJ1-2, with TRBD1 identical over 10 bases. J gave up 7 bases and V 6 bases, and 8 bases lay outside the gene matches. There are 13 residues in the CDR3. Germline V gene sequence: CDR1 SQVTM, CDR2 ANQGSEA. The CDR3 loop is CSVGPGQGIGYTF. The CDR3 DNA is TGCAGCGTGGGACCGGGACAGGGGATTGGCTACACCTTC.

V and J are TRBV29-1 and TRBJ2-5; possibly TRBD2 for D (5 bases). This CDR3 comprises 13 residues. Between the trimmed V and J ends, which lost 5 bases and 2 bases, there was a span of 12 bases. Germline V gene data show CDR1 as SQVTM and CDR2 as ANQGSEA. Here the CDR3 DNA reads TGCAGCGTTCTCGCCCGGGGACAAGAGACCCAGTACTTC. Its translation is CSVLARGQETQYF.

The chain employs TRBV6-5 and TRBJ1-6; the D is unclear. Deletions cut 0 bases from V and 10 bases from J, with 7 bases between. The germline V gene encodes CDR1 MNHEY and CDR2 SVGAGI. The CDR3 has 13 amino acids. Here the CDR3 reads CASSYSIGSPLHF. CDR3 nucleotides: TGTGCCAGCAGTTACTCAATCGGCTCACCCCTCCACTTT.

In its sample, this clone was seen a few times. This specimen includes other DNA sequences encoding the same CDR3. The chain has TRBV7-2 and TRBJ1-2; no clear D gene. CDR3 length equals 12 residues. Trimming removed 2 bases from V and 8 bases from J, with 9 bases in between. Looked up from germline, CDR1 is SGHTA and CDR2 is FQGNSA. CDR3 loop: CASSLSLRGYTF. CDR3 nucleotides: TGTGCCAGCAGCTTATCACTAAGGGGCTACACCTTC. Full variable domain (remainder filled in from reference TRBV7-2 and TRBJ1-2): GAGVSQSPSNKVTEKGKDVELRCDPISGHTALYWYRQSLGQGLEFLIYFQGNSAPDKSGLPSDRFSAERTGGSVSTLTIQRTQQEDSAVYLCASSLSLRGYTFGSGTRLTVV.

The chain uses TRBV7-2 and TRBJ1-2, with a possible D match to TRBD1 (6 bases). The V gene lost 4 bases and the J gene lost 2 bases, with 20 bases spanning the gap. The CDR3 contains 17 residues. Germline CDR1 and CDR2: SGHTA and FQGNSA. The DNA of the CDR3 is TGTGCCAGCAGCTCCGAGCCAACCGGGACACAGAACTATGGCTACACCTTC. It encodes CASSSEPTGTQNYGYTF.

Worth noting for this clone: Other DNA sequences in the same sample also yield this CDR3. The chain links TRBV6-6 to TRBJ1-2, with a weak D call TRBD1 (6 bases). Trimming left V 6 bases short and J 3 bases short, with 11 bases between. This CDR3 has 13 amino acids. In germline, CDR1 is MNHNY, CDR2 SVGAGI (reference sequence). CDR3: CASSPTGDYGYTF. The CDR3 DNA reads TGTGCCAGCAGCCCGACAGGCGACTATGGCTACACCTTC.

The rearrangement links TRBV7-2 to TRBJ2-5; 11 bases agree with TRBD2. Germline V gene lookup returns CDR1 SGHTA and CDR2 FQGNSA. The CDR3 runs to 14 residues. The J segment lost 13 bases and the V segment lost 2 bases, leaving 9 bases of the junction unmatched. In nucleotides, the CDR3 is TGTGCCAGCAGCTTATCACTAGCGGGGGACCCGGCGTACTTC. As protein: CASSLSLAGDPAYF.

This clone occurred a few times. The chain employs TRBV5-4 and TRBJ1-4; 8 bases agree with TRBD1. With V trimmed by 3 bases and J by 3 bases, 7 bases remained unmatched. This CDR3 has 16 amino acids. Germline V gene lookup returns CDR1 SGHNT and CDR2 YYREEE (reference sequence). The CDR3 bases are TGTGCCAGCAGCTCTGGAGGGACAGGATCTAATGAAAAACTGTTTTTT. The encoded protein is CASSSGGTGSNEKLFF.

This clone was detected a few times. The rearrangement uses TRBV19 and TRBJ1-4; 7 nucleotides align to TRBD1. The germline V gene encodes CDR1 LNHDA and CDR2 SQIVND (reference sequence). The CDR3 runs 16 residues. Losses at the gene ends were 6 bases for V and 7 bases for J; bases not matched to a gene: 14. The CDR3 loop is CASRLEDRVVREKLFF. As DNA, the CDR3 is TGTGCCAGTAGACTCGAAGACAGGGTCGTCCGTGAAAAACTGTTTTTT. The full variable domain, completed using reference TRBV19 and TRBJ1-4, is DGGITQSPKYLFRKEGQNVTLSCEQNLNHDAMYWYRQDPGQGLRLIYYSQIVNDFQKGDIAEGYSVSREKKESFPLTVTSAQKNPTAFYLCASRLEDRVVREKLFFGSGTQLSVL.

This chain links TRBV5-1 with TRBJ1-2; D ambiguous. V dropped 4 bases and J dropped 4 bases, with 11 bases sitting between them. This CDR3 is built from 13 residues. Germline CDR1 reads SGHRS; CDR2 reads YFSETQ. The CDR3 bases are TGCGCCAGCAGCCCCGAAGGAGGCTATGGCTACACCTTC. This translates into CASSPEGGYGYTF.

This clone turned up a few times. The chain has TRBV7-9 and TRBJ1-3; D unresolved. Germline V CDR1 and CDR2: SEHNR, FQNEAQ (reference sequence). The CDR3 extends over 14 amino acids. V was shortened by 2 bases and J by 0 bases, with 5 bases between the two germline ends. For the CDR3, the DNA is TGTGCCAGCAGCTTAAGCACCTCTGGAAACACCATATATTTT. It translates to CASSLSTSGNTIYF.

This clone is a singleton in its sample. This chain joins TRBV19 and TRBJ2-5; no clear D. The CDR3 is 13 residues long. V was cut by 5 bases and J by 1 base, with 8 bases left in between. Germline assignment: CDR1 LNHDA and CDR2 SQIVND (reference sequence). This CDR3 is CASSRTFQETQYF. The CDR3 DNA sequence: TGTGCCAGTAGTCGAACCTTCCAAGAGACCCAGTACTTC.

This chain links TRBV2 with TRBJ1-1, with 9 bases that match TRBD1. V was clipped by 7 bases and J by 6 bases; unmatched bases: 6. The V gene's germline CDR1 is SNHLY and CDR2 FYNNEI. The CDR3 covers 13 residues. CDR3: CASTWDREAEAFF. DNA of the CDR3: TGTGCCAGCACTTGGGACAGGGAGGCTGAAGCTTTCTTT.

This clone turned up a few times. V is TRBV29-1 and J is TRBJ2-5; D gene unclear. The germline V gene has CDR1 SQVTM and CDR2 ANQGSEA. The ends were cut back, 0 bases at V and 0 bases at J, with 11 bases in the middle. The length of the CDR3 is 15 residues. As DNA, the CDR3 is TGCAGCGTTGAAGATCGGGCAGGCTACCAAGAGACCCAGTACTTC. Translating gives CSVEDRAGYQETQYF.

The genes are TRBV7-9 and TRBJ1-1; a possible D gene is TRBD1 (5 bases). CDR3 length: 15 amino acids. Trimming shortened V by 2 bases and J by 1 base, and 11 bases separated the two germline ends. From germline, CDR1 is SEHNR and CDR2 FQNEAQ (reference sequence). CDR3 region: CASSLFQGGNTEAFF. The CDR3 region has the DNA TGTGCCAGCAGCTTATTCCAGGGCGGGAACACTGAAGCTTTCTTT. Full variable domain (remainder filled in from reference TRBV7-9 and TRBJ1-1): DTGVSQNPRHKITKRGQNVTFRCDPISEHNRLYWYRQTLGQGPEFLTYFQNEAQLEKSRLLSDRFSAERPKGSFSTLEIQRTEQGDSAMYLCASSLFQGGNTEAFFGQGTRLTVV.

CDR3 residues: CASSPVHPDSPLHF. The CDR3 nucleotides read TGTGCCAGCAGCCCAGTTCATCCCGATTCACCCCTCCACTTT. The chain couples TRBV6-5 to TRBJ1-6; D unclear. Germline values: CDR1 MNHEY, CDR2 SVGAGI. This CDR3 is built from 14 residues. The V and J ends lost 6 bases and 8 bases respectively, with 14 bases between them.

V is TRBV28 and J is TRBJ2-1, with 7 bases that match TRBD2. With 6 bases clipped from V and 0 bases from J, the junction kept 8 bases outside the gene matches. The V gene's germline CDR1 is MDHEN and CDR2 SYDVKM. The CDR3 is made up of 16 amino acids. The CDR3 DNA is TGTGCCAGCAGGGCAGCGGGGCCGAGCTCCTACAATGAGCAGTTCTTC. Its protein product is CASRAAGPSSYNEQFF.

The chain joins TRBV27 to TRBJ1-6, with a tentative D call TRBD1 (6 bases). The germline V gene has CDR1 MNHEY and CDR2 SMNVEV (reference sequence). V was pared by 5 bases and J by 12 bases, with 14 bases between. The CDR3 is 13 amino acids. The CDR3 bases are TGTGCCAGCAGTCTGGTTTCGACAGGACCCCTCCACTTT. It specifies CASSLVSTGPLHF.

The chain recombines TRBV28 with TRBJ1-2, with D hard to call. Trimming shortened V by 5 bases and J by 6 bases, and 13 bases separated the two germline ends. The CDR3 consists of 13 residues. Germline-derived CDR1 and CDR2 are MDHEN and SYDVKM. The CDR3 coding sequence is TGTGCCAGCAGTCGGTCAATTTCTAATGGCTACACCTTC. Translated: CASSRSISNGYTF.

The chain is built from TRBV7-2 and TRBJ2-5, with D unclear. The CDR3 consists of 13 residues. CDR1 SGHTA and CDR2 FQGNSA come from the germline V gene. With 7 bases removed from V and 0 bases from J, the gap between germline ends came to 9 bases. The CDR3 DNA reads as TGTGCCAGCACCCCCTCCTACCAAGAGACCCAGTACTTC. Translating it yields CASTPSYQETQYF. Complete variable domain (other parts from reference TRBV7-2 and TRBJ2-5): GAGVSQSPSNKVTEKGKDVELRCDPISGHTALYWYRQSLGQGLEFLIYFQGNSAPDKSGLPSDRFSAERTGGSVSTLTIQRTQQEDSAVYLCASTPSYQETQYFGPGTRLLVL.

This clone was detected once. The chain links TRBV5-1 to TRBJ1-1; no reliable D call. Germline values: CDR1 SGHRS, CDR2 YFSETQ. V lost 3 bases to trimming and J lost 3 bases, with 18 bases between them. CDR3 length equals 16 residues. The DNA for the CDR3 is TGCGCCAGCAGCTCAGGAAGGGCAACTGGGTACACTGAAGCTTTCTTT. It specifies CASSSGRATGYTEAFF. Full variable domain (remainder filled in from reference TRBV5-1 and TRBJ1-1): KAGVTQTPRYLIKTRGQQVTLSCSPISGHRSVSWYQQTPGQGLQFLFEYFSETQRNKGNFPGRFSGRQFSNSRSEMNVSTLELGDSALYLCASSSGRATGYTEAFFGQGTRLTVV.

The rearrangement joins TRBV2 to TRBJ1-5; D uncertain. The CDR3 sequence is 14 residues long. Germline loops: CDR1 SNHLY, CDR2 FYNNEI. Between the trimmed V and J ends, which lost 6 bases and 7 bases, there was a span of 16 bases. CDR3 loop: CASRATALWQPQHF. The CDR3, as DNA: TGTGCCAGCAGGGCGACGGCCTTATGGCAGCCCCAGCATTTT.

This clone was observed a few times. The genes are TRBV29-1 and TRBJ2-4; 7 bases align to TRBD1. The germline V gene has CDR1 SQVTM and CDR2 ANQGSEA. The CDR3 spans 14 residues. Trimming at V came to 7 bases and at J to 4 bases, leaving 10 bases not matched to a gene. The DNA for the CDR3 is TGCAGCGGGCTTACCGGGACAGAAAAAAACATTCAGTACTTC. It codes for CSGLTGTEKNIQYF.

This clone was counted a few times. The sample carries other DNA sequences with the same CDR3. J is TRBJ1-4 and V is TRBV30; TRBD1 matches at 9 bases. The CDR3 sequence is 14 residues long. Germline-derived CDR1 and CDR2 are GTSNPN and SVGIG (reference sequence). The V segment lost 3 bases and the J segment 8 bases; nucleotides outside the gene matches: 7. The CDR3 loop reads CAWSPGQGNEKLFF. DNA for the CDR3: TGTGCCTGGAGCCCGGGACAGGGTAACGAAAAACTGTTTTTT.